The present T cell receptor (beta chain) was sequenced within a study of identical twins. Germline CDR1 and CDR2: MNHEY and SVGAGI. The V and J ends lost 11 bases and 6 bases respectively, with 15 bases between them. The CDR3 loop spans 12 amino acids. One entry per CDR3 protein results from TCRdb running MiXCR on the 5' RACE reads. Of fewer than 900,000 distinct CDR3 sequences listed, around 20% were seen once; the top ten hold 4% to 4.5%. These data were also reused for a study on T cells expressing NK-cell markers.

This TCR was sampled from a young woman in good health. The genes are TRBV6-5 and TRBJ2-3; D uncertain. The sequenced sample consisted of PBMCs. The CDR3 coding sequence is TGTGCCCCTCATTCGGGTGCCGATACGCAGTATTTT. This encodes CAPHSGADTQYF.